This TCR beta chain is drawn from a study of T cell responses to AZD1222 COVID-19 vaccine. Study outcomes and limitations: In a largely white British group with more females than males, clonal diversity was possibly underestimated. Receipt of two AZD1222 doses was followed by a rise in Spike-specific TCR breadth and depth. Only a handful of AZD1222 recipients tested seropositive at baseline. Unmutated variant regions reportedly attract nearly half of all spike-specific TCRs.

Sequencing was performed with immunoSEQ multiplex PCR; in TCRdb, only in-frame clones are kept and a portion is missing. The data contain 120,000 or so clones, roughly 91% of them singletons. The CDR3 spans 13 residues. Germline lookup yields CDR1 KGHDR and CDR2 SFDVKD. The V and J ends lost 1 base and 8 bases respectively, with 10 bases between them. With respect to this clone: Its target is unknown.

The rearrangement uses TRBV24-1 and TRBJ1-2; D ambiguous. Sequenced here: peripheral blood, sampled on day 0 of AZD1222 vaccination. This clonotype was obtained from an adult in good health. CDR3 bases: TGTGCCACCAGTGATTTAAACGCGTCCGGCTACACCTTC. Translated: CATSDLNASGYTF.